This entry describes one T cell receptor (beta chain). This clone came up once. Its antigen is currently not known. The sample holds no much larger clone one base away, and base qualities are not on file. The sample is drawn from a study of blood T cell repertoires in COVID-19 (dated by TCRdb to 2020 to 2022). Some background on the complete study: Samples from collaborators originated in the United States, Italy and Spain and spanned both the acute and convalescent phases of COVID-19. The material from the prospective study consisted of cDNA or gDNA derived from T cells, B-cell-depleted T cells, or PBMCs. The dataset comprised deeply sampled blood TCRbeta repertoires from subjects exposed to, actively infected with, or recovered from COVID-19. The repertoires were released in a freely available public database intended as a resource for research on the immune response to SARS-CoV-2. Samples came from the ongoing ImmuneRACE study (first 160 participants) plus 1,254 subjects from 6 global collaborators. Nearly every sample came with metadata listing a de-identified subject ID, COVID-19 status, age in years and sex. Where available, HLA class I and class II types were taken from metadata supplied by the sample provider and were not determined by assay-based typing. The paper's findings and limits, for the study overall: Clinical and demographic metadata were provided uncurated, with the amount varying by source and participant.

The immunoSEQ Assay, a bias-controlled multiplex PCR, was used to amplify TCRbeta CDR3 regions from genomic DNA. In the authors' own workflow: The number of nucleated cells in each sample was estimated by amplification of reference gene primers within the assay. To quantify the absolute abundance of each unique TCRbeta CDR3 rearrangement, sequence reads were collapsed and filtered. For each sample, productive Simpson clonality was calculated by taking the square root of Simpson's diversity index across productive rearrangements. As stored in TCRdb, this immuneACCESS dataset retains in-frame rearrangements with V and J assigned. A fraction of the clones does not appear; measured against another copy, unresolved V genes explain less than half of the discrepancy, and the remainder lacks a known reason. That table is the source of V, J and clone size, and D and trimming were worked out from the DNA. Across this sample there are 250,000 or so clones, with 80% to 90% seen only once. The ten largest clones capture 2.5% to 4% of the sample.

The germline V gene (reference sequence) gives CDR1 as LNHDA and CDR2 as SQIVND. There are 16 amino acids in the CDR3, from cysteine to phenylalanine inclusive. The read is trimmed to its CDR3 DNA, 48 bases read in frame from base 1. V is clipped by 1 base and J by 0 bases, and the sequence between their germline boundaries is 10 bases long. In the prospective study, participants were roughly 18 to 95 years old, resided in 20 to 30 geographic areas of the United States, and were enrolled through a virtual design. Cohort assignment in the prospective study relied on participant-reported clinical history from a screening survey and a study questionnaire. Exposed participants had been in contact, within 2 weeks of entering the study, with a person who had a PCR-confirmed or clinician-diagnosed case of COVID-19. In the prospective study, mobile phlebotomists collected whole blood, serum and a nasopharyngeal or oropharyngeal swab from each participant. Additional blood draws and questionnaires over an approximately two-month period could optionally be provided by prospective study participants. Prospective study blood samples were shipped either frozen or at room temperature before DNA extraction.

The sample was PBMCs or T cells enriched from blood (not recorded which). The TCR sequence derives from a woman in her 40s who had been exposed to COVID-19. The chain is assembled from TRBV19 and TRBJ1-3; the D gene assignment is ambiguous. The DNA sequence is TGTGCCAGTAGTATAGGGGCAGGCAGCTCTGGAAACACCATATATTTT. Translation gives CASSIGAGSSGNTIYF.